One and the same sample provided the 3 T cell receptor beta chains below, sequenced in a study of blood T cell repertoires in COVID-19. Produced via immunoSEQ multiplex PCR; TCRdb's table is partial and in-frame only. The sample consists of fewer than 250,000 clones, 86% of them appearing once. Material: PBMCs or T cells enriched from blood (not recorded which). These receptors all come from a woman in her thirties or forties with acute COVID-19.

About this clone: The DNA is omitted, as the CDR3 cannot be located on it reliably, and the CDR3 follows TCRdb's listing. The V and J genes are TRBV19 and TRBJ2-7; no DNA check was done on the table's D call, TRBD1. Germline CDR1 is LNHDA and CDR2 is SQIVND (reference sequence). Ends included, the CDR3 has 16 residues. The CDR3 loop reads CASTSGWGHRFGEQYF.

The V call is TRBV18, the J call TRBJ1-5; no clear D. V was trimmed by 2 bases and J by 9 bases, leaving 11 bases between them. Germline V CDR1 and CDR2: KGHSH, LQKENI. The CDR3 covers 13 residues. The CDR3 reads CASSPGEGRPQHF. CDR3 in DNA: TGTGCCAGCTCACCAGGAGAGGGTCGGCCCCAGCATTTT.

This chain links TRBV9 with TRBJ1-2, with 10 nucleotides matching TRBD1. Germline lookup yields CDR1 SGDLS and CDR2 YYNGEE. The CDR3 has 15 residues. With V trimmed by 2 bases and J by 8 bases, 9 bases remained unmatched. The CDR3 spells CASSVLLDRGNGYTF. For the CDR3, the DNA is TGTGCCAGCAGCGTTCTCTTGGACAGGGGGAACGGCTACACCTTC.